This T cell receptor (beta chain) was sequenced in a study of blood T cell repertoires in COVID-19. Across the whole study: Acute and convalescent COVID-19 specimens originated in the United States, Italy and Spain. PBMCs, B-cell-depleted T cells, or T cells were the source of the cDNA or gDNA that made up the material.

In the original processing: From reference gene primer amplification, estimates of nucleated cell counts were derived. Only in-frame clones appear in the TCRdb table, and some are missing; sequencing was by immunoSEQ multiplex PCR. V and J calls and clone size are copied from that table; D and trimming were computed from the DNA. The table shows about 140,000 clones, with 88% occurring only once. CDR1 is SNHLY, CDR2 FYNNEI, per germline. This CDR3 is 13 amino acids long. V shed 2 bases and J 9 bases; nucleotides not matched to a gene: 5. The gene calls are TRBV2 and TRBJ2-7; 9 bases fit TRBD1. The source is a man in his 70s with acute or convalescent COVID-19. The sample taken for sequencing was peripheral blood. The CDR3 sequence: CASSETGQGGQYF. The CDR3 DNA reads TGTGCCAGCAGTGAAACGGGACAGGGTGGGCAGTACTTC.